Reported below is one T cell receptor beta chain. The data are from a study of blood T cell repertoires in COVID-19. Study-wide background: Acute-phase and convalescent COVID-19 samples originated in the United States, Italy and Spain. Sample material is recorded as cDNA or gDNA derived from T cells, B-cell-depleted T cells, or PBMCs.

TCRdb's copy holds only in-frame clones and misses some; the assay was immunoSEQ multiplex PCR. The repertoire holds 380,000 or so clones, with about 90% as singletons. The CDR3 covers 14 residues. Germline V CDR1 and CDR2: PRHDT, FYEKMQ (reference sequence). Unmatched junction bases numbered 6, after V lost 3 bases and J lost 5 bases. Sequencing was performed on peripheral blood. This chain connects TRBV13 to TRBJ1-2, with 7 bases that match TRBD1. The sequence derives from a man aged 40-49 years with acute or convalescent COVID-19. CDR3 coding DNA: TGTGCCAGCAGCTTTCCAGGGGGTAGTTATGGCTACACCTTC. Residues: CASSFPGGSYGYTF.